A selection of T cell receptor beta chains follows, all from one sample in a study of siplizumab effects on memory and regulatory T cells. Generated by immunoSEQ multiplex PCR, the TCRdb table keeps only in-frame clones and is missing some. Altogether around 97,000 clones are present, just under 95% being singletons, with the ten largest covering approximately 1.5%. The sequenced sample consisted of non-Treg CD4+ T cells sorted from blood. The receptors stem from a human donor in good health. Both conserved end residues are part of each CDR3. D genes are given only for firm matches. Rows give clone size only sometimes, using once, few, many, or a class for an expanded clone.

abundance	v_gene	j_gene	d_gene	CDR3aa	CDR3nt
-	TRBV15	TRBJ2-1	-	CATSRVKGGGLNEQFF	TGTGCCACCAGCAGAGTCAAAGGGGGAGGCCTGAATGAGCAGTTCTTC
-	TRBV19	TRBJ2-1	TRBD2	CASSTQGLAGLSGNEQFF	TGTGCCAGTAGTACCCAGGGACTAGCGGGATTATCTGGGAATGAGCAGTTCTTC
-	TRBV7-6	TRBJ2-2	-	CASSLGGEVTNTGELFF	TGTGCCAGCAGCTTAGGGGGGGAGGTAACGAACACCGGGGAGCTGTTTTTT
-	TRBV27	TRBJ2-5	-	CASSRKYQETQYF	TGTGCCAGCAGCCGGAAATACCAAGAGACCCAGTACTTC
-	TRBV5-4	TRBJ2-1	-	CASSLHGNHNEQFF	TGTGCCAGCAGCTTACACGGGAACCACAATGAGCAGTTCTTC
-	TRBV4-2	TRBJ1-4	-	CASSQVPWGGTNEKLFF	TGTGCCAGCAGCCAAGTCCCCTGGGGGGGGACTAATGAAAAACTGTTTTTT
-	TRBV28	TRBJ2-2	TRBD2	CASSWTSGRAANTGELFF	TGTGCCAGCAGTTGGACTAGCGGGAGGGCCGCGAACACCGGGGAGCTGTTTTTT
-	TRBV5-4	TRBJ2-5	-	CASSLAPDRPRDKTQYF	TGTGCCAGCAGCTTGGCCCCCGACCGGCCAAGAGACAAGACCCAGTACTTC
-	TRBV4-2	TRBJ2-1	TRBD2	CASSQTVPRTSGRVRTYNEQFF	TGTGCCAGCAGCCAAACCGTTCCGAGGACTAGCGGGAGGGTAAGGACCTACAATGAGCAGTTCTTC
once	TRBV11-3	TRBJ2-1	TRBD2	CASSLRVAGYNEQFF	TGTGCCAGCAGCTTAAGGGTAGCGGGGTACAATGAGCAGTTCTTC
-	TRBV7-2	TRBJ1-2	-	CASSLARTTMGSGGYTF	TGTGCCAGCAGCTTAGCCCGGACCACTATGGGATCAGGGGGCTACACCTTC
-	TRBV9	TRBJ2-7	TRBD2	CASSVIAGGPDEQYF	TGTGCCAGCAGCGTAATAGCGGGAGGGCCCGACGAGCAGTACTTC
-	TRBV10-1	TRBJ2-5	-	CASSRDGRQETQYF	TGCGCCAGCAGTAGGGACGGTCGACAAGAGACCCAGTACTTC
-	TRBV6-5	TRBJ2-3	-	CASSYSAGSVDTQYF	TGTGCCAGCAGTTACTCGGCAGGGTCGGTAGATACGCAGTATTTT
-	TRBV7-9	TRBJ1-3	TRBD1	CASSPTTGARNTIYF	TGTGCCAGCAGCCCAACAACAGGGGCCCGAAACACCATATATTTT
-	TRBV25-1	TRBJ2-5	TRBD2	CASSPPSGRGETQYF	TGTGCCAGCAGTCCCCCCAGCGGGAGGGGAGAGACCCAGTACTTC
-	TRBV5-1	TRBJ1-6	TRBD1	CASSTTGAPGSPLHF	TGCGCCAGCAGCACCACAGGGGCCCCAGGTTCACCCCTCCACTTT
-	TRBV15	TRBJ2-3	TRBD2	CATSRDAGVGTDTQYF	TGTGCCACCAGCAGAGACGCGGGGGTAGGCACAGATACGCAGTATTTT
-	TRBV28	TRBJ2-7	-	CASSLSAGEQYF	TGTGCCAGCAGTTTATCGGCGGGCGAGCAGTACTTC
-	TRBV18	TRBJ1-2	-	CASSPDTTTYGYTF	TGTGCCAGCTCACCCGACACGACGACCTATGGCTACACCTTC
-	TRBV27	TRBJ2-7	TRBD2	CASRQRESYEQYF	TGTGCCAGCAGACAGCGGGAGTCCTACGAGCAGTACTTC
-	TRBV6-5	TRBJ1-1	-	CASSYSGGTEAFF	TGTGCCAGCAGTTACTCGGGGGGTACTGAAGCTTTCTTT
-	TRBV7-8	TRBJ1-5	-	CASSFRVVRKLGQGNQPQHF	TGTGCCAGCAGCTTTCGGGTTGTCAGGAAGTTAGGTCAGGGCAATCAGCCCCAGCATTTT
-	TRBV7-9	TRBJ1-5	-	CASSSSNYGNQPQHF	TGTGCCAGCAGCTCGTCGAACTATGGCAATCAGCCCCAGCATTTT
-	TRBV6-6	TRBJ1-4	TRBD1	CATQGWGEKLFF	TGTGCCACACAGGGGTGGGGCGAAAAACTGTTTTTT
-	TRBV19	TRBJ1-1	-	CATHHLRGTEAFF	TGTGCCACCCATCACCTCAGGGGCACTGAAGCTTTCTTT
-	TRBV5-1	TRBJ2-6	TRBD1	CASSSRQGAGANVLTF	TGCGCCAGCAGCTCCCGACAGGGCGCAGGGGCCAACGTCCTGACTTTC
-	TRBV7-2	TRBJ2-1	-	CASSIPGTRTYNEQFF	TGTGCCAGCAGCATCCCCGGGACCCGAACCTACAATGAGCAGTTCTTC